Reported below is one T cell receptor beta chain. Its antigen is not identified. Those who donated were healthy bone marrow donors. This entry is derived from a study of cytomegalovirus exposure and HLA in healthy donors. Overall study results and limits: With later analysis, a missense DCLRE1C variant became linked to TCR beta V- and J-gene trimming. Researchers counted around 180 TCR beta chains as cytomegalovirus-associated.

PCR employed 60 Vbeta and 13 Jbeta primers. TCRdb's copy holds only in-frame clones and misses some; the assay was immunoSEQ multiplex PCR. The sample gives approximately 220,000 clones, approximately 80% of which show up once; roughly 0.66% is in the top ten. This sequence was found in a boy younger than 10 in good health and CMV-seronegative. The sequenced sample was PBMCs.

The CDR3 loop reads CASSFRPAGGWQFF. The DNA of the CDR3 is TGTGCCAGCAGCTTTCGACCAGCGGGAGGATGGCAGTTCTTC. The chain joins TRBV5-4 to TRBJ2-1; 9 positions agree with TRBD2. The junction had 9 bases not matched to a gene; V was cut back by 2 bases and J by 12 bases. CDR1 SGHNT and CDR2 YYREEE come from the germline V gene (reference sequence). The CDR3 covers 14 residues.